This T cell receptor beta chain was recovered during a study of shared clonotypes between healthy human individuals. Positively selected for CCR7, the CD45RO-negative cells used as naive CD8 cells excluded terminally differentiated effector memory CD45RA+ cells. Profiled with immunoSEQ multiplex PCR; TCRdb holds only in-frame clones, not every one. In the table there are about 590,000 clones, 95% of which are singletons. The CDR3 extends over 14 amino acids. From germline, CDR1 is SGHDT and CDR2 YYEEEE. The V end was cut by 4 bases, the J end by 0 bases, with 10 bases between. The sequencing input was naive CD8+ T cells sorted from blood. This TCR derives from a woman aged 30 to 39 in good health. The chain joins TRBV5-6 to TRBJ1-2, with no clear D. This CDR3 reads CASSNPTTNYGYTF. The CDR3 DNA is TGTGCCAGCAGCAACCCGACAACTAACTATGGCTACACCTTC.